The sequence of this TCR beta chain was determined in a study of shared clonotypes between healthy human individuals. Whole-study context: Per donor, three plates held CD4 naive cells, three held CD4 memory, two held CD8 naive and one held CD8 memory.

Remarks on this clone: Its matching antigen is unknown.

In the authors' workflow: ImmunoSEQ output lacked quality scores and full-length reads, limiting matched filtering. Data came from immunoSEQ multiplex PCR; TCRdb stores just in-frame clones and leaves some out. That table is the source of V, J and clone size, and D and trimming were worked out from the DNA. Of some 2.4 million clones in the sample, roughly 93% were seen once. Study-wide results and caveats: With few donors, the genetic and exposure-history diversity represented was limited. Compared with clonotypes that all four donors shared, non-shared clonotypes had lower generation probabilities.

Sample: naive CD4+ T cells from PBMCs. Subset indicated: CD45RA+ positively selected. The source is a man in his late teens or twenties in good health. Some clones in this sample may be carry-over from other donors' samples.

The CDR3 reads CASSQSVGPTEAFF. The CDR3 nucleotides read TGTGCCAGCAGCCAATCGGTGGGGCCCACTGAAGCTTTCTTT. The chain employs TRBV16 and TRBJ1-1; D may be TRBD1 (5 bases). This CDR3 spans 14 amino acids. The V end lost 0 bases, the J end lost 4 bases, and 9 bases lay between the germline ends. In germline, CDR1 is KGHSY, CDR2 FQNENV.